Presented here are 21 T cell receptor beta chains from one specimen sequenced in a study of CXCR3-negative and CXCR3-positive naive CD8 T cells. Whole-study results and caveats: Greater hydrophobicity was found in TRB CDR3s of CXCR3-positive naive cells than of CXCR3-negative naive cells.

No antigen has been assigned to these receptors. All TRB cDNA libraries came from 5' RACE performed with UMI labels. Using the 5' RACE reads, TCRdb records one entry per CDR3 protein without DNA. This table holds 120,000 or so distinct CDR3 sequences. The material sequenced was naive CXCR3+ CD8+ T cells from blood. The subset: CD45RO-CCR7+CD27+CD95- naive CD8+ T cells expressing CXCR3 (TNR3+). Source of these receptors: a human donor in good health. Some clones in this sample may be carry-over from other donors' samples.

This CDR3 reads CASSFNAGLALETQYF. The chain is built from TRBV4-2 and TRBJ2-5; TCRdb selects TRBD2, and the lack of DNA leaves this call unchecked. This CDR3 comprises 16 residues. In germline, CDR1 is LGHNA, CDR2 YNFKEQ.

The gene calls are TRBV19 and TRBJ2-1; as DNA is missing, the TRBD2 call by TCRdb cannot be tested. The CDR3 has 16 amino acids. Germline V gene lookup returns CDR1 LNHDA and CDR2 SQIVND (reference sequence). This CDR3 reads CASSATGLAGGGEQFF.

The V gene is TRBV7-3, the J gene TRBJ2-2; absent DNA, TCRdb's TRBD1 call cannot be checked. This CDR3 is built from 16 residues. The germline CDR1 and CDR2 sequences are SGHTA and FQGTGA. This CDR3 is CASSLMGGPNTGELFF.

The chain employs TRBV14 and TRBJ1-1; the TRBD1 assignment by TCRdb is unverifiable without DNA. The CDR3 is made up of 14 amino acids. Germline CDR1 SGHDN, CDR2 FVKESK. The CDR3 here is CASRLDSMNTEAFF.

The rearrangement links TRBV12-3 or TRBV12-4 to TRBJ1-1; TCRdb names TRBD1, which stays unverified in the absence of DNA. The length of the CDR3 is 14 residues. CDR3 protein: CASSLADRGTEAFF.

CDR3 sequence reads: CSVETGTSYEQYF. The chain joins TRBV29-1 to TRBJ2-7. In germline, CDR1 is SQVTM, CDR2 ANQGSEA. The CDR3 is made up of 13 amino acids.

The rearrangement links TRBV28 to TRBJ2-1; with no DNA, the TCRdb D assignment of TRBD1 cannot be verified. The CDR3 is 15 residues long. Germline assignment: CDR1 MDHEN and CDR2 SYDVKM. The CDR3 protein is CASSSPGSPYNEQFF.

The J gene is TRBJ2-1, the V gene TRBV28. From germline, CDR1 is MDHEN and CDR2 SYDVKM. The CDR3 length is 16 residues. CDR3: CASSRGLAISYNEQFF.

The chain joins TRBV5-1 to TRBJ1-1. The germline V gene encodes CDR1 SGHRS and CDR2 YFSETQ. The length of the CDR3 is 14 residues. The CDR3: CASSLGPEDTEAFF.

The CDR3 spells CASSLSADTYEQYF. The V gene is TRBV7-3, the J gene TRBJ2-7. Germline CDR1 and CDR2: SGHTA and FQGTGA. The CDR3 loop spans 14 amino acids.

The CDR3 region is CASSLSGTSGEQYF. The rearrangement uses TRBV28 and TRBJ2-7; as DNA is missing, the TRBD2 call by TCRdb cannot be tested. The CDR3 loop spans 14 amino acids. Germline values: CDR1 MDHEN, CDR2 SYDVKM.

The V and J genes are TRBV7-9 and TRBJ2-1; without DNA, the TCRdb call of TRBD2 cannot be checked. The CDR3 spans 16 residues. The V gene's germline CDR1 is SEHNR and CDR2 FQNEAQ (reference sequence). The CDR3 region is CASSLMSGGAIDELFF.

The chain combines TRBV20-1 with TRBJ1-2. In germline, CDR1 is DFQATT, CDR2 SNEGSKA (reference sequence). This CDR3 contains 12 residues. The CDR3 reads CSAIQGGDGYTF.

The chain carries TRBV5-1 and TRBJ2-6; there is no DNA to check the TCRdb D call of TRBD1. CDR1 SGHRS and CDR2 YFSETQ come from the germline V gene. The CDR3 covers 16 residues. This chain's CDR3 is CASSRTVESGANVLTF.

V usage is TRBV7-2 and J usage is TRBJ1-2. Germline CDR1 reads SGHTA; CDR2 reads FQGNSA. This CDR3 is built from 13 residues. The CDR3: CASRTSGNYGYTF.

The chain joins TRBV29-1 to TRBJ2-1; TCRdb picks TRBD1, but there is no DNA to check that call. This CDR3 is built from 15 residues. The germline V gene has CDR1 SQVTM and CDR2 ANQGSEA. The CDR3 sequence is CSVEGTGSSYNEQFF.

The V and J genes are TRBV19 and TRBJ1-1. This CDR3 is built from 15 residues. Germline lookup yields CDR1 LNHDA and CDR2 SQIVND (reference sequence). This CDR3 reads CASSRHLLGDTEAFF.

The V and J genes are TRBV7-7 and TRBJ2-1; no DNA is available, so the TRBD2 call from TCRdb remains unchecked. CDR1 SSHAT and CDR2 FNYEAQ come from the germline V gene (reference sequence). The CDR3 loop spans 13 amino acids. The CDR3 here is CASSFSGLGEQFF.

This chain uses TRBV30 with TRBJ2-1. The CDR3 is made up of 12 amino acids. The germline CDR1 and CDR2 sequences are GTSNPN and SVGIG (reference sequence). The chain's CDR3 is CAWSITSNEQFF.

This chain connects TRBV4-1 to TRBJ2-1; TCRdb outputs TRBD1, but without DNA this stays unchecked. The CDR3 spans 18 residues. CDR1 and CDR2 from the germline V gene are MGHRA and YSYEKL. The CDR3 here is CASSHLGSGQGRYNEQFF.

The chain is built from TRBV6-6 and TRBJ2-4; TCRdb picks TRBD1, but there is no DNA to check that call. This CDR3 has 15 amino acids. The germline gives CDR1 MNHNY, CDR2 SVGAGI (reference sequence). The CDR3 protein is CASSPDRGYGNIQYF.